These 21 T cell receptor beta chains share one sample of origin, sequenced in a study of T cell responses to AZD1222 COVID-19 vaccine. Here immunoSEQ multiplex PCR was the method, and the copy in TCRdb shows in-frame clones only, minus some. The repertoire holds about 100,000 clones, with 88% as singletons. The sequencing here drew on peripheral blood, taken on day 0 of AZD1222 vaccination. The receptors originated from an adult in good health.

This chain links TRBV10-3 with TRBJ1-6; the match to TRBD1 covers 9 bases. The CDR3 length is 17 residues. With 6 bases clipped from V and 6 bases from J, the junction kept 12 bases outside the gene matches. Germline-derived CDR1 and CDR2 are ENHRY and SYGVKD. The CDR3 DNA follows: TGTGCCATCAGCCGCTCGGGACAGGGCTCTGGTAATTCACCCCTCCACTTT. As protein: CAISRSGQGSGNSPLHF.

The V and J genes are TRBV27 and TRBJ2-3; D perhaps matches TRBD1 (7 bases). CDR3 length: 15 residues. Trimming pared 8 bases from V and 3 bases from J, leaving 18 bases between. The germline CDR1 and CDR2 sequences are MNHEY and SMNVEV (reference sequence). CDR3: CASGAEGASTDTQYF. In nucleotides, the CDR3 is TGTGCCAGCGGGGCGGAGGGGGCCAGTACAGATACGCAGTATTTT.

CDR3 DNA: TGTGCCAGCATGACTAGCGGGATCACAGATACGCAGTATTTT. This codes for CASMTSGITDTQYF. The chain combines TRBV6-5 with TRBJ2-3, with 11 nucleotides matching TRBD2. Germline CDR1 is MNHEY and CDR2 is SVGAGI. V shed 7 bases, J shed 2 bases, and the junction held 2 bases outside the gene matches. This CDR3 comprises 14 residues.

CDR3: CASSLRLAGGGTGELFF. In nucleotides, the CDR3 is TGTGCCAGCAGCTTACGACTAGCGGGAGGTGGTACCGGGGAGCTGTTTTTT. The chain combines TRBV28 with TRBJ2-2; 13 bases align to TRBD2. The V and J ends lost 6 bases and 5 bases, in that order; junction bases with no gene match: 9. Germline CDR1 is MDHEN and CDR2 is SYDVKM. The CDR3 covers 17 residues.

This clone has only one observation. This chain joins TRBV4-1 and TRBJ2-4, with 7 bases fitting TRBD2. The CDR3 runs 16 residues. Trimming cost V 3 bases and J 1 base; bases outside gene matches: 6. The germline gives CDR1 MGHRA, CDR2 YSYEKL. The CDR3 DNA sequence: TGCGCCAGCAGCCATCGAGCGGGATTGGCCAAAAACATTCAGTACTTC. This codes for CASSHRAGLAKNIQYF.

The chain has TRBV19 and TRBJ1-1, with D unclear. The CDR3 extends over 14 amino acids. Germline loops: CDR1 LNHDA, CDR2 SQIVND (reference sequence). V lost 3 bases, J lost 3 bases, and 11 bases lay in between. This CDR3 reads CASSISGFDTEAFF. CDR3 DNA: TGTGCCAGTAGTATTTCCGGGTTCGACACTGAAGCTTTCTTT.

The J gene is TRBJ2-7, the V gene TRBV6-5; perhaps D is TRBD1 or TRBD2 (6 bases each). The germline V gene encodes CDR1 MNHEY and CDR2 SVGAGI. V lost 2 bases and J lost 2, with 10 bases in between. This CDR3 has 14 residues. In nucleotides, the CDR3 is TGTGCCAGCAGTTACAGGGGGGCGGCCTACGAGCAGTACTTC. This sequence encodes CASSYRGAAYEQYF.

The chain joins TRBV12-5 to TRBJ1-1; 10 bases match TRBD1. Unmatched junction bases numbered 9, after V lost 3 bases and J lost 5 bases. Germline V gives CDR1 LGHNT, CDR2 FRNRAP. The CDR3 sequence is 16 residues long. The CDR3 loop is CASGLGTDRGQTEAFF. CDR3 DNA: TGTGCTAGTGGTTTAGGAACTGACAGGGGGCAAACTGAAGCTTTCTTT.

The gene calls are TRBV27 and TRBJ1-1; D remains unclear. V was shortened by 1 base and J by 3 bases, with 6 bases between the two germline ends. CDR3 length equals 13 residues. Germline CDR1 MNHEY, CDR2 SMNVEV (reference sequence). The CDR3 here is CASSLLRDTEAFF. CDR3 DNA: TGTGCCAGCAGTTTATTACGGGACACTGAAGCTTTCTTT.

This sequence joins TRBV12-3 or TRBV12-4 and TRBJ2-7; D gene ambiguous. The CDR3 extends over 13 amino acids. V shed 5 bases and J shed 3 bases, with 11 bases lying between them. In nucleotides, the CDR3 is TGTGCCAGCAGTCGGACGGTTTACTACGAGCAGTACTTC. Its protein product is CASSRTVYYEQYF.

The V gene is TRBV3-1 (or the pseudogene TRBV3-2), the J gene TRBJ2-6, with D tentatively TRBD2 (5 bases). Germline V gene sequence: CDR1 LGHDT, CDR2 YNNKEL (reference sequence). There are 13 residues in the CDR3. The V end lost 4 bases, the J end lost 4 bases, and 5 bases lay between the germline ends. CDR3 sequence: CASSPSGANVLTF. The CDR3 DNA reads as TGTGCCAGCAGCCCTAGCGGGGCCAACGTCCTGACTTTC.

The chain employs TRBV20-1 and TRBJ1-1; D unresolved. V gave up 7 bases and J gave up 3 bases, with 9 bases separating them. CDR3 length: 11 amino acids. Germline CDR1 is DFQATT and CDR2 is SNEGSKA (reference sequence). CDR3 in DNA: TGCAGTGTTTCCGGCGACACTGAAGCTTTCTTT. This encodes CSVSGDTEAFF.

The V and J genes are TRBV19 and TRBJ2-2, with D possibly being TRBD2 (5 bases). V was pared by 7 bases and J by 3 bases, with 21 bases between. The CDR3 consists of 17 residues. Germline V gives CDR1 LNHDA, CDR2 SQIVND (reference sequence). This CDR3 is CASNLGGFTTDTGELFF. The CDR3 nucleotides are TGTGCCAGTAATCTTGGAGGTTTTACTACGGACACCGGGGAGCTGTTTTTT.

V usage is TRBV5-1 and J usage is TRBJ2-1, with TRBD2 matching over 10 bases. V lost 0 bases and J lost 4; bases outside the gene matches: 1. The CDR3 extends over 15 amino acids. Germline CDR1 SGHRS, CDR2 YFSETQ. Here the CDR3 DNA reads TGCGCCAGCAGCTTGGATAGCGGGAGGTACAATGAGCAGTTCTTC. Translating gives CASSLDSGRYNEQFF.

This clone came up a few times. The chain is built from TRBV6-5 and TRBJ1-4, with 9 bases matching TRBD1. V shed 8 bases, J shed 8 bases, and the junction held 6 bases outside the gene matches. In germline, CDR1 is MNHEY, CDR2 SVGAGI. This CDR3 comprises 13 residues. The CDR3 here is CASGGQGFEKLFF. The DNA for the CDR3 is TGTGCCAGCGGGGGACAGGGATTCGAAAAACTGTTTTTT.

The CDR3 protein is CASSPTGTSGSETQYF. The CDR3 bases are TGCGCCAGCAGCCCGACCGGGACTAGCGGGAGTGAGACCCAGTACTTC. The chain combines TRBV4-3 with TRBJ2-5, with 14 bases fitting TRBD2. V shed 4 bases, J shed 5 bases, and the junction held 6 bases outside the gene matches. CDR3 size: 16 residues. Germline values: CDR1 LGHNA, CDR2 YSLEER.

The chain combines TRBV19 with TRBJ2-4; TRBD2 agrees at 11 bases. The CDR3 is 19 residues long. Germline assignment: CDR1 LNHDA and CDR2 SQIVND (reference sequence). J lost 4 bases, V lost 7 bases, and 18 bases had no gene match. The CDR3 loop is CASTKLAPFGLAGKNIQYF. The CDR3 DNA sequence: TGTGCCAGTACCAAATTGGCTCCATTCGGACTAGCGGGTAAAAACATTCAGTACTTC.

This clone was seen only a few times. The genes are TRBV4-1 and TRBJ2-1; TRBD2 might be the D (5 bases). The germline CDR1 and CDR2 sequences are MGHRA and YSYEKL. V was pared by 1 base and J by 9 bases, with 13 bases between. The CDR3 spans 14 residues. CDR3 in amino acids: CASSQVALAREQFF. CDR3 sequence (DNA): TGCGCCAGCAGCCAAGTAGCCCTAGCCCGTGAGCAGTTCTTC.

This CDR3 is CSVEGIRADTQYF. As DNA, the CDR3 is TGCAGCGTTGAAGGGATTCGGGCAGATACGCAGTATTTT. This rearrangement joins TRBV29-1 to TRBJ2-3; no clear D. Trimming stripped 1 base from V and 4 bases from J, with 9 bases between. Looked up from germline, CDR1 is SQVTM and CDR2 is ANQGSEA. The CDR3 is 13 amino acids.

V is TRBV30 and J is TRBJ1-1; TRBD1 aligns across 8 bases. Germline V gene data show CDR1 as GTSNPN and CDR2 as SVGIG (reference sequence). The CDR3 length is 15 residues. The trim removed 1 base at V and 3 bases at J, leaving 7 bases unmatched. This chain's CDR3 is CAWSGTGKGYTEAFF. CDR3 nucleotides: TGTGCCTGGAGTGGGACAGGGAAGGGGTACACTGAAGCTTTCTTT. Together with reference TRBV30 and TRBJ1-1, the CDR3 gives the full variable domain: SQTIHQWPATLVQPVGSPLSLECTVEGTSNPNLYWYRQAAGRGLQLLFYSVGIGQISSEVPQNLSASRPQDRQFILSSKKLLLSDSGFYLCAWSGTGKGYTEAFFGQGTRLTVV.

This clone showed up just once. The V gene is TRBV5-6, the J gene TRBJ1-1; D is possibly TRBD1 (5 bases). CDR1 is SGHDT, CDR2 YYEEEE, per germline. V lost 4 bases and J 3 bases, leaving 16 bases between the germline ends. CDR3 length equals 15 residues. CDR3 loop: CASSSLGGDYTEAFF. The CDR3 nucleotides read TGTGCCAGCAGCAGTCTCGGAGGGGATTACACTGAAGCTTTCTTT. Looking up the rest from reference TRBV5-6 and TRBJ1-1 gives the full variable domain: DAGVTQSPTHLIKTRGQQVTLRCSPKSGHDTVSWYQQALGQGPQFIFQYYEEEERQRGNFPDRFSGHQFPNYSSELNVNALLLGDSALYLCASSSLGGDYTEAFFGQGTRLTVV.